The clone carrying this T cell receptor beta chain was observed a few times. The data stem from a study of blood T cell repertoires in COVID-19. The table came from immunoSEQ multiplex PCR; TCRdb's copy has only in-frame clones and leaves some out. Altogether 200,000 to 250,000 clones are present, around nine tenths being singletons, with the ten largest covering more than 5.5%. Germline trimming cut 6 bases from V and 0 bases from J; bases unmatched to any gene: 12. This CDR3 is built from 17 residues. CDR1 and CDR2 from the germline V gene are MNHEY and SMNVEV (reference sequence). Sequenced: peripheral blood. V gene TRBV27 combines with J gene TRBJ1-1; 8 bases line up with TRBD1. This TCR derives from a man aged 55 to 69 who had recovered from COVID-19. The chain's CDR3 is CASRYTGGTGMNTEAFF. CDR3 in DNA: TGTGCCAGCAGGTACACAGGGGGAACGGGGATGAACACTGAAGCTTTCTTT.